Following are 14 T cell receptor beta chains from one sample sequenced in a study of blood T cell repertoires in COVID-19. Some clones are missing from TCRdb's copy, which holds only in-frame ones; the method was immunoSEQ multiplex PCR. The repertoire has a few hundred thousand clones, 70% to 90% of them found once; the top ten carry 2.2%. The source material was PBMCs or T cells enriched from blood (not recorded which). The receptor source for this set is a man aged 25-45 years who had recovered from COVID-19.

V usage is TRBV6-1 and J usage is TRBJ1-2; 7 bases line up with TRBD1. CDR3 length: 15 amino acids. Germline CDR1 reads MNHNS; CDR2 reads SASEGT. V lost 1 base, J lost 6 bases, and 8 bases stayed unmatched. This CDR3 is CASSEGPGGMNGYTF. The CDR3 bases are TGTGCCAGCAGTGAAGGGCCAGGGGGGATGAATGGCTACACCTTC.

This clone was seen a handful of times. Other DNA sequences within the sample encode an identical CDR3. This chain uses TRBV2 with TRBJ2-3; TRBD2 matches 7 bases. The junction had 1 base not matched to a gene; V was cut back by 6 bases and J by 4 bases. CDR3 length: 12 amino acids. The V gene's germline CDR1 is SNHLY and CDR2 FYNNEI. The CDR3: CASSGLADTQYF. CDR3 sequence (DNA): TGTGCCAGCAGCGGACTAGCAGATACGCAGTATTTT.

In DNA, the CDR3 is TGTGCCAGCGGCGGGGGGGCTTTGGACAGGGTTTATGGCTACACCTTC. Its protein is CASGGGALDRVYGYTF. This rearrangement joins TRBV28 to TRBJ1-2, with 8 bases identical to TRBD1. This CDR3 spans 16 amino acids. Losses at the gene ends were 8 bases for V and 5 bases for J; bases not matched to a gene: 16. Germline loops: CDR1 MDHEN, CDR2 SYDVKM.

The chain recombines TRBV5-6 with TRBJ2-3; unclear D gene. Looked up from germline, CDR1 is SGHDT and CDR2 is YYEEEE. V was trimmed by 0 bases and J by 11 bases, leaving 7 bases between them. This CDR3 has 11 residues. As DNA, the CDR3 is TGTGCCAGCAGCTTGGAGCTGGTGCAGTATTTT. Protein: CASSLELVQYF.

This clone was seen more than once but under ten times. The V gene is TRBV5-6, the J gene TRBJ1-5; D is unresolved. Germline-derived CDR1 and CDR2 are SGHDT and YYEEEE. This CDR3 has 17 residues. The germline V and J ends were trimmed by 3 bases and 0 bases, with 16 bases remaining between them. Here the CDR3 reads CASSSQLHSASNQPQHF. The CDR3 nucleotides read TGTGCCAGCAGCTCACAATTGCATAGCGCTAGCAATCAGCCCCAGCATTTT. Full variable domain (remainder filled in from reference TRBV5-6 and TRBJ1-5): DAGVTQSPTHLIKTRGQQVTLRCSPKSGHDTVSWYQQALGQGPQFIFQYYEEEERQRGNFPDRFSGHQFPNYSSELNVNALLLGDSALYLCASSSQLHSASNQPQHFGDGTRLSIL.

The chain has TRBV19 and TRBJ1-4, with 7 bases matching TRBD1. CDR1 and CDR2 from the germline V gene are LNHDA and SQIVND (reference sequence). The CDR3 consists of 14 residues. V shed 8 bases and J 0 bases; nucleotides not matched to a gene: 3. This CDR3 is CASGDRATNEKLFF. Here the CDR3 DNA reads TGTGCCAGTGGGGACAGAGCAACTAATGAAAAACTGTTTTTT.

This clone was observed a single time. This chain links TRBV7-6 with TRBJ2-5; 10 nucleotides line up with TRBD1. From germline, CDR1 is SGHVS and CDR2 FNYEAQ. J lost 5 bases, V lost 1 base, and 13 bases had no gene match. The CDR3 is 18 amino acids. CDR3 amino acids: CASSLVPPPGQGEETQYF. The CDR3 nucleotides are TGTGCCAGCAGCTTAGTACCGCCCCCAGGACAGGGGGAGGAGACCCAGTACTTC.

This chain connects TRBV7-6 to TRBJ2-1; 9 positions match TRBD2. Germline assignment: CDR1 SGHVS and CDR2 FNYEAQ. V lost 8 bases and J lost 1; bases outside the gene matches: 9. The CDR3 is 16 residues long. The CDR3 region has the DNA TGTGCCAGCGGAGCACGGCTAGCGGGGTCCTACAATGAGCAGTTCTTC. This codes for CASGARLAGSYNEQFF.

The J gene is TRBJ1-2, the V gene TRBV7-2; TRBD1 is a possible D gene (5 bases). The CDR3 runs to 17 residues. Germline loops: CDR1 SGHTA, CDR2 FQGNSA. V gave up 1 base and J gave up 0 bases, with 15 bases separating them. The CDR3 loop reads CASSLVGPTVANYGYTF. CDR3 nucleotides: TGTGCCAGCAGCTTAGTTGGCCCGACAGTAGCTAACTATGGCTACACCTTC.

The chain joins TRBV18 to TRBJ1-4; D is uncertain. From germline, CDR1 is KGHSH and CDR2 LQKENI. The CDR3 has 15 amino acids. V was shortened by 8 bases and J by 7 bases, with 20 bases between the two germline ends. CDR3 sequence (DNA): TGTGCCAGCGCCGGCGATTCAGGCCAGGTTGAAAAACTGTTTTTT. It translates to CASAGDSGQVEKLFF. The full variable domain, with the rest looked up from reference TRBV18 and TRBJ1-4, is NAGVMQNPRHLVRRRGQEARLRCSPMKGHSHVYWYRQLPEEGLKFMVYLQKENIIDESGMPKERFSAEFPKEGPSILRIQQVVRGDSAAYFCASAGDSGQVEKLFFGSGTQLSVL.

The rearrangement joins TRBV6-5 to TRBJ2-3, with D uncertain. The V gene lost 6 bases and the J gene lost 6 bases, with 10 bases spanning the gap. Germline values: CDR1 MNHEY, CDR2 SVGAGI. The CDR3 length is 12 residues. CDR3: CASSLSRDTQYF. Here the CDR3 DNA reads TGTGCCAGCAGCCTGTCGAGGGATACGCAGTATTTT.

The genes are TRBV5-4 and TRBJ2-7; 13 nucleotides line up with TRBD2. J was trimmed by 7 bases and V by 4 bases; bases with no gene match: 8. The germline gives CDR1 SGHNT, CDR2 YYREEE (reference sequence). This CDR3 contains 15 residues. The CDR3: CASSLRLAGGEEQYF. The CDR3 nucleotides are TGTGCCAGCAGCCTCCGACTAGCGGGGGGCGAAGAGCAGTACTTC.

The chain carries TRBV6-5 and TRBJ2-7; 7 bases are a match to TRBD1. This CDR3 spans 15 amino acids. J gave up 0 bases and V 1 base, and 3 bases lay outside the gene matches. Per the germline V gene, CDR1 is MNHEY and CDR2 is SVGAGI. CDR3 nucleotide sequence: TGTGCCAGCAGTTACTGGACAGGCGGCTCCTACGAGCAGTACTTC. This codes for CASSYWTGGSYEQYF.

V and J are TRBV27 and TRBJ1-6; 7 bases fit TRBD1. This CDR3 contains 15 residues. V lost 7 bases to trimming and J lost 9 bases; unmatched junction nucleotides: 12. CDR1 is MNHEY and CDR2 is SMNVEV in the germline V gene (reference sequence). The CDR3 DNA reads as TGTGCCAGCACCTACACCGGGACAGAAAGTTCACCCCTCCACTTT. This codes for CASTYTGTESSPLHF.